These T cell receptor beta chains were read from a single sample in a study of molecular identifiers for immune sequencing clone quantification. One entry per CDR3 protein results from TCRdb running MiXCR on the PCR reads. The sample lists over 600,000 distinct CDR3 sequences, nearly 20% occurring once. The sequencing input was naive CD8+ T cells from blood, with Jurkat cell RNA spiked in. The origin of the receptors is a human donor in good health. Some libraries in this study had Jurkat cell RNA spiked in. Both conserved end residues are part of each CDR3. D genes are given only for firm matches. Clone sizes are given selectively: once, few, many, or a class where the clone is expanded.

abundance	v_gene	d_gene	j_gene	CDR3nt	CDR3aa
many	TRBV6-5	TRBD1	TRBJ1-1	TGTGCCAGCAGTTACGCACAGGGGGCCACCCCGAACACTGAAGCTTTCTTT	CASSYAQGATPNTEAFF
many	TRBV10-3	-	TRBJ1-1	TGTGCCATCAGTGAGTCAGGGGGTAGGACTGAAGCTTTCTTT	CAISESGGRTEAFF
many	TRBV19	TRBD2	TRBJ2-7	TGTGCCAGCAGTAGCGGGAGAGGTTACGAGCAGTACTTC	CASSSGRGYEQYF
few	TRBV6-5	TRBD1	TRBJ2-7	TGTGCCAGCAGTTACTCGGGACAGGGTCCCTACTTGGAGCAGTACTTC	CASSYSGQGPYLEQYF
-	TRBV7-9	-	TRBJ2-5	TGTGCCAGCAGCCAATTGACAGGAGGAAACCAAGAGACCCAGTACTTC	CASSQLTGGNQETQYF
-	TRBV5-1	-	TRBJ2-1	TGCGCCAGCAGCTTGACTAGCCCCTGGAGCAATGAGCAGTTCTTC	CASSLTSPWSNEQFF
many	TRBV4-3	-	TRBJ2-7	TGCGCCAGCAGCCAAGGGGCGCACGGGCCCTACGAGCAGTACTTC	CASSQGAHGPYEQYF
-	TRBV6-5	TRBD1	TRBJ1-4	TGTGCCAGCAATGACAGGGCAACTAATGAAAAACTGTTTTTT	CASNDRATNEKLFF
-	TRBV10-2	TRBD2	TRBJ2-2	TGCGCCAGCAATCTCCCCACTAGCGGGGGGGCGAACACCGGGGAGCTGTTTTTT	CASNLPTSGGANTGELFF
many	TRBV7-2	-	TRBJ1-1	TGTGCCAGCAGCTTATCGTTGCGGACTGAAGCTTTCTTT	CASSLSLRTEAFF
many	TRBV4-1	-	TRBJ2-7	TGCGCCAGCAGCCAAGCGGGCAGTCGGTCCTACGAGCAGTACTTC	CASSQAGSRSYEQYF
-	TRBV7-9	-	TRBJ2-7	TGTGCCAGCAGCGGGGGGACAGCAACCTACGAGCAGTACTTC	CASSGGTATYEQYF
-	TRBV19	-	TRBJ1-1	TGTGCCAGTAGTCTACAGGGAGCGAACGCTGAAGCTTTCTTT	CASSLQGANAEAFF
many	TRBV6-2/TRBV6-3	TRBD1	TRBJ2-5	TGTGCCAGCAGTTACGGCGACAGGGCTTACTTC	CASSYGDRAYF
many	TRBV7-2	TRBD1	TRBJ2-7	TGTGCCAGCGGAAACCGGGACAGTACCTACGAGCAGTACTTC	CASGNRDSTYEQYF
-	TRBV4-1	-	TRBJ1-5	TGCGCCAGCAGCCACGATGGCCGCGGGGGCAATCAGCCCCAGCATTTT	CASSHDGRGGNQPQHF
many	TRBV12-3/TRBV12-4	TRBD2	TRBJ2-2	TGTGCCAGCAGTTCTAGGGACTACACGTACACCGGGGAGCTGTTTTTT	CASSSRDYTYTGELFF
few	TRBV6-6	-	TRBJ1-3	TGTGCCAGCAGTTACTTGGGGGACTTCGACTCTGGAAACACCATATATTTT	CASSYLGDFDSGNTIYF
many	TRBV12-3/TRBV12-4	-	TRBJ2-7	TGTGCCAGCAGTGCGGGACAGCTCTACGAGCAGTACTTC	CASSAGQLYEQYF
few	TRBV13	-	TRBJ2-7	TGTGCCAGCAGCTCACCCGGCCGGGGTGGGGGGTACGAGCAGTACTTC	CASSSPGRGGGYEQYF
-	TRBV19	TRBD2	TRBJ2-3	TGTGCCAGTAGTATAGGTTTGTTGGGGACTAGCGGGATCCCTAGCACAGATACGCAGTATTTT	CASSIGLLGTSGIPSTDTQYF
-	TRBV4-3	-	TRBJ1-3	TGCGCCAGCAGCCAAGATCTGGGGGCCTCGGGAAACACCATATATTTT	CASSQDLGASGNTIYF